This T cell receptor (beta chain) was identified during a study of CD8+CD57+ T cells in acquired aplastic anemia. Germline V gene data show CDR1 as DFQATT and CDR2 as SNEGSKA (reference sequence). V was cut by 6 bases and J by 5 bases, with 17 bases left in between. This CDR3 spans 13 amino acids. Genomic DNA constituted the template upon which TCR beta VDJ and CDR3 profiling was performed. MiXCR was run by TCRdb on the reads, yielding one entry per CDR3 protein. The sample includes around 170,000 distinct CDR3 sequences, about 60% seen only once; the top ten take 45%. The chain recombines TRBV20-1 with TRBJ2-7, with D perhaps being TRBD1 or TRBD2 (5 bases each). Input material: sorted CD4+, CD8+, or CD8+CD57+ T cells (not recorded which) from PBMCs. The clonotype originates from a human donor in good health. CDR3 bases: TGCAGTGCGGGGGTATGGGGCCTGAACGAGCAGTACTTC. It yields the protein CSAGVWGLNEQYF.